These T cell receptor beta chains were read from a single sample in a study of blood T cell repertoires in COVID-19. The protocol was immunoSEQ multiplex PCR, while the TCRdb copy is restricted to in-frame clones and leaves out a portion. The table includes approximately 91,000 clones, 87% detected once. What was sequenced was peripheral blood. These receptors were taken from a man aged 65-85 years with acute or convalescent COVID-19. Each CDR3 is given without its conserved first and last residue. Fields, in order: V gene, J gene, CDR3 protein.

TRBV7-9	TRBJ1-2	AVFLSGQGANYGYT
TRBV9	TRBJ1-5	ASSPGGAGNQPQH
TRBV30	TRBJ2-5	AWRGQAQETQY
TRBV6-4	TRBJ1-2	ASTPRGGGMDGYT
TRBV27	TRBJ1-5	ASSSVMGQGALGNQPQH
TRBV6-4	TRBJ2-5	ASSRQLQETQY
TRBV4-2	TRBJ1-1	ASSLFISQGGTEAF
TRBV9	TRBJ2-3	ASSSLAGGHEDTQY
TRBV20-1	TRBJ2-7	SASRTGSVPGDYEQY
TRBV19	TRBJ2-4	ASSLRTSGDKNIQY
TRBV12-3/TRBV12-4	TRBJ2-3	ASSGTGSDTQY
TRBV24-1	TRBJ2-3	ATSEGNRVGTDTQY
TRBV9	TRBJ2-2	ASSVFDRVNTGELF
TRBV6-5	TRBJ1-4	ASSPAGTGAEKLF
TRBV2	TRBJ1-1	AAKTDLNTEAF
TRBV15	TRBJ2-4	ATSRVRAGSNIQY
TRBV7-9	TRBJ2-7	ASSLELAGGTFEQY
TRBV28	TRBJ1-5	ASSSRQGLGRNQPQH
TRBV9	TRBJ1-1	ASTLDTVNTEAF
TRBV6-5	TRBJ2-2	ASSYGQGHHTGELF
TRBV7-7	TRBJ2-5	ASSLTAGVQETQY
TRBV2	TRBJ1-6	ASSQRRGNSPLH
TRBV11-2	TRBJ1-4	ASSPRDRGLSNEKLF
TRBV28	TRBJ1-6	ASSKAAGPNSPLH
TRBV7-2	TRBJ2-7	ASSPLWGVVDEQY
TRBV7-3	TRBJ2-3	ASSSKLAGSADTQY
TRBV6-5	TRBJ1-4	ASSRGQLKEKLF
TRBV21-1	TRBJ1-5	ASSHLGKGPNQPQH
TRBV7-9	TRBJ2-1	ASSVTGFSEQF
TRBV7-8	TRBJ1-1	ASSFEAGGRTLGNTEAF
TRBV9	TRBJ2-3	ASSPPPITSFTDTQY
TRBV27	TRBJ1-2	ASTGGAGGHGYT
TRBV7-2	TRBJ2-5	ASSSVAGQETQY
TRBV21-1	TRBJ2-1	GSSSDNEQF
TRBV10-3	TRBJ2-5	AISPSVGETQY
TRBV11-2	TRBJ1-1	ASSSGRNTEAF
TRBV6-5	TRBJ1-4	ASIPTGGGEKLF
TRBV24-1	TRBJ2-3	ATAGGGTQY
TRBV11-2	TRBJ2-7	ASSLGARLRGSYEQY
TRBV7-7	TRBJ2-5	ASSASTSGGVETQY
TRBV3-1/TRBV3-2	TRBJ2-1	ASSHEAGTGGYEQF
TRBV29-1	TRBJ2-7	SVEGGGATPYEQY
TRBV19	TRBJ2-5	ASSSRGRQETQY
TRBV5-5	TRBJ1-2	ASSLLATGSNYGYT
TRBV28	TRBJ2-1	ASSLSGTGVNEQF
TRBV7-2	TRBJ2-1	ASSSGTSGLYEQF
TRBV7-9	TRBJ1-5	ASSLGGLGQPQH
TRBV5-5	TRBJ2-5	ASSLAVVTGGGKTQY
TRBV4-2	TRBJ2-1	ASSLNVGRGWEQF
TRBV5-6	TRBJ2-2	ASSPGTSGFTGELF
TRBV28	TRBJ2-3	ASTHGDRATDTQY
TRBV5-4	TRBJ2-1	ASSSTQGYPGNEQF
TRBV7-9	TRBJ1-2	ASSSTEDYGYT
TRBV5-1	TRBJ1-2	ASSVTGDPGYGYT
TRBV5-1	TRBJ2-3	ASSLKEGVGTDTQY
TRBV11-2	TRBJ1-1	ASSMGQGADTEAF
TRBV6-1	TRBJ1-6	ASSELAGNSPLH
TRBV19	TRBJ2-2	ASSIPRQYTGELF
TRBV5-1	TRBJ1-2	ASSQSVTGGNYGYT
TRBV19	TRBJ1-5	ATAGTGGNQPQH